These 24 T cell receptor beta chains were sequenced from one sample in a study of blood T cells in healthy people across ages. With a J-beta primer mix and a sample-barcoded 5' primer, a second PCR ran about 6 to 11 cycles. MiXCR, applied by TCRdb to the 5' RACE reads, yields one record per CDR3 protein. The sample has 650,000 to 800,000 distinct CDR3 sequences, 40% to 50% seen once. Sequenced sample: blood. All receptors come from a man aged 55 to 69 in good health.

The count of this clonotype is one. The rearrangement uses TRBV29-1 and TRBJ1-2; TRBD1 is a possible D gene (5 bases). Germline V gene lookup returns CDR1 SQVTM and CDR2 ANQGSEA. The V end lost 3 bases, the J end lost 2 bases, and 13 bases lay between the germline ends. The CDR3 totals 14 residues. CDR3 residues: CSVERQGSNYGYTF. CDR3 DNA: TGCAGCGTTGAGCGTCAGGGCTCAAACTATGGCTACACCTTC.

This clonotype appeared once. The chain links TRBV7-9 to TRBJ2-1; the D gene is possibly TRBD2 (5 bases). V was cut by 1 base and J by 7 bases, with 14 bases left in between. Germline V gives CDR1 SEHNR, CDR2 FQNEAQ (reference sequence). The CDR3 sequence is 15 residues long. This CDR3 reads CASSLVRGSWNEQFF. The DNA of the CDR3 is TGTGCCAGCAGCTTAGTCAGAGGGAGCTGGAATGAGCAGTTCTTC. The variable domain in full, completed from reference TRBV7-9 and TRBJ2-1, reads DTGVSQNPRHKITKRGQNVTFRCDPISEHNRLYWYRQTLGQGPEFLTYFQNEAQLEKSRLLSDRFSAERPKGSFSTLEIQRTEQGDSAMYLCASSLVRGSWNEQFFGPGTRLTVL.

In the case of this clonotype: At one end, the junction sequence differs from germline, possibly due to a read error. The V call is TRBV6-1, the J call TRBJ1-5; tentative D call: TRBD1 (5 bases). The CDR3 spans 15 residues. CDR1 is MNHNS, CDR2 SASEGT, per germline. The CDR3 DNA reads as TGTGCCTGCAGTGAATCAGGGATGAGCAATCAGCCCCAGCATTTT. Its protein is CACSESGMSNQPQHF.

This clonotype has a single count. The chain links TRBV11-2 to TRBJ1-1; TRBD1 matches at 7 bases. Germline V gene lookup returns CDR1 SGHAT and CDR2 FQNNGV. Trimming at V came to 4 bases and at J to 7 bases, leaving 6 bases not matched to a gene. The CDR3 sequence is 13 residues long. For the CDR3, the DNA is TGTGCCAGCAGCTACCGGGACAGACATGAAGCTTTCTTT. Amino acid sequence: CASSYRDRHEAFF.

V and J are TRBV5-1 and TRBJ2-7, with 8 bases fitting TRBD1. J gave up 3 bases and V 2 bases, and 7 bases lay outside the gene matches. The germline CDR1 and CDR2 sequences are SGHRS and YFSETQ. The CDR3 sequence is 15 residues long. The CDR3 sequence is CASSFSTGVVYEQYF. The DNA for the CDR3 is TGCGCCAGCAGCTTCTCGACAGGGGTGGTCTACGAGCAGTACTTC.

The rearrangement uses TRBV7-8 and TRBJ1-6; D remains ambiguous. The CDR3 covers 16 residues. Trimming removed 5 bases at V and 9 bases at J, with 20 bases between. Germline V gives CDR1 SGHVS, CDR2 FQNEAQ. CDR3 residues: CASSLRRPVEASPLHF. The CDR3 DNA is TGTGCCAGCAGCCTTAGACGGCCGGTCGAGGCTTCACCCCTCCACTTT.

This chain uses TRBV10-2 with TRBJ2-7; 7 positions agree with TRBD2. This CDR3 contains 13 residues. Looked up from germline, CDR1 is WSHSY and CDR2 is SAAADI. Trimming at V came to 2 bases and at J to 3 bases, leaving 1 base not matched to a gene. The CDR3: CASSEGGGYEQYF. CDR3 sequence (DNA): TGCGCCAGCAGTGAGGGCGGGGGCTACGAGCAGTACTTC.

The chain has TRBV12-3 or TRBV12-4 and TRBJ1-1; 9 nucleotides match TRBD1. This CDR3 has 15 amino acids. Trimming removed 3 bases from V and 8 bases from J; junction bases left unmatched: 10. This CDR3 is CASSFRTGVSIEAFF. The DNA for the CDR3 is TGTGCCAGCAGTTTTAGGACAGGGGTCTCTATAGAAGCTTTCTTT.

This clonotype appeared a few times. The rearrangement uses TRBV25-1 and TRBJ2-6; D is unresolved. Germline-derived CDR1 and CDR2 are MGHDK and SYGVNS. The CDR3 has 13 amino acids. V gave up 9 bases and J gave up 0 bases, with 6 bases separating them. CDR3 DNA: TGTGCCAGTGACGCCTCTGGGGCCAACGTCCTGACTTTC. The encoded protein is CASDASGANVLTF.

The V and J genes are TRBV2 and TRBJ2-3, with 10 nucleotides matching TRBD1. With 11 bases clipped from V and 4 bases from J, the junction kept 9 bases outside the gene matches. Germline V lookup: CDR1 SNHLY, CDR2 FYNNEI. The CDR3 totals 14 residues. CDR3 nucleotide sequence: TGTGCCTCGACAGGGGGCATCTTTGCAGATACGCAGTATTTT. This encodes CASTGGIFADTQYF.

This clonotype has more than one count but fewer than ten. The rearrangement links TRBV2 to TRBJ1-2; D is uncertain. The CDR3 length is 13 residues. V lost 1 base to trimming and J lost 4 bases, with 7 bases between them. Germline V gives CDR1 SNHLY, CDR2 FYNNEI. In DNA, the CDR3 is TGTGCCAGCAGTGAAGAACAGTCCTATGGCTACACCTTC. Protein sequence: CASSEEQSYGYTF.

This chain connects TRBV27 to TRBJ2-5, with D unclear. V lost 4 bases and J lost 7, with 10 bases in between. The germline V gene encodes CDR1 MNHEY and CDR2 SMNVEV (reference sequence). CDR3 length: 12 residues. CDR3 nucleotide sequence: TGTGCCAGCAGTTCCAGCCAGCGGACCCAGTACTTC. Protein: CASSSSQRTQYF.

This sequence joins TRBV5-5 and TRBJ2-1, with 9 positions matching TRBD1. The CDR3 length is 15 residues. With 0 bases clipped from V and 7 bases from J, the junction kept 5 bases outside the gene matches. Germline CDR1 is SGHKS and CDR2 is YYEKEE (reference sequence). CDR3 loop: CASSLARTGVNEQFF. CDR3 DNA: TGTGCCAGCAGCTTGGCGAGGACAGGGGTGAATGAGCAGTTCTTC. Together with reference TRBV5-5 and TRBJ2-1, the CDR3 gives the full variable domain: DAGVTQSPTHLIKTRGQQVTLRCSPISGHKSVSWYQQVLGQGPQFIFQYYEKEERGRGNFPDRFSARQFPNYSSELNVNALLLGDSALYLCASSLARTGVNEQFFGPGTRLTVL.

This clonotype has ten or more counts. The chain combines TRBV4-3 with TRBJ2-7, with a tentative D call TRBD1 (6 bases). In germline, CDR1 is LGHNA, CDR2 YSLEER. The V gene lost 0 bases and the J gene lost 2 bases, with 8 bases spanning the gap. This CDR3 region has 14 residues. Here the CDR3 reads CASSQDTGTYEQYF. CDR3 bases: TGCGCCAGCAGCCAAGATACAGGGACCTACGAGCAGTACTTC.

This chain joins TRBV19 and TRBJ2-1, with 7 bases matching TRBD2. The V segment lost 0 bases and the J segment 6 bases; nucleotides outside the gene matches: 8. Germline-derived CDR1 and CDR2 are LNHDA and SQIVND (reference sequence). The CDR3 has 16 amino acids. The CDR3 is CASSIEDGGNPNEQFF. The CDR3 nucleotides are TGTGCCAGTAGTATAGAGGACGGGGGGAATCCCAATGAGCAGTTCTTC.

The chain carries TRBV4-1 and TRBJ1-2, with 12 nucleotides matching TRBD1. Germline CDR1 and CDR2: MGHRA and YSYEKL. The V and J ends lost 3 bases and 3 bases, in that order; junction bases with no gene match: 2. The CDR3 contains 15 residues. DNA of the CDR3: TGCGCCAGCAGCCAGGGACAGGGGGCAGACTATGGCTACACCTTC. It specifies CASSQGQGADYGYTF.

This chain links TRBV30 with TRBJ2-6; D uncertain. Trimming removed 8 bases from V and 5 bases from J, with 7 bases in between. The CDR3 is 11 residues long. CDR1 GTSNPN and CDR2 SVGIG come from the germline V gene (reference sequence). CDR3 in DNA: TGTGCCGGTCGTCGGGCCAACGTCCTGACTTTC. Its translation: CAGRRANVLTF.

CDR3 nucleotides: TGTGCCATCATGTCGCAGGGTGGCGATACGCAGTATTTT. Amino acids: CAIMSQGGDTQYF. V is TRBV10-3 and J is TRBJ2-3, with D possibly matching TRBD1 (5 bases). This CDR3 is 13 amino acids long. V was shortened by 7 bases and J by 6 bases, with 14 bases between the two germline ends. Looked up from germline, CDR1 is ENHRY and CDR2 is SYGVKD.

The chain combines TRBV20-1 with TRBJ2-2, with D possibly being TRBD1 or TRBD2 (6 bases each). Germline values: CDR1 DFQATT, CDR2 SNEGSKA (reference sequence). The CDR3 is 16 amino acids. Trimming stripped 3 bases from V and 1 base from J, with 15 bases between. The CDR3 DNA reads as TGCAGTGCTAGGAGGGCGGGACAAAGGAACACCGGGGAGCTGTTTTTT. As protein: CSARRAGQRNTGELFF.

This chain connects TRBV29-1 to TRBJ1-5; a possible D gene is TRBD1 (5 bases). This CDR3 contains 13 residues. V was clipped by 7 bases and J by 7 bases, with 17 bases between them. CDR1 SQVTM and CDR2 ANQGSEA come from the germline V gene. The CDR3, as DNA: TGCAGCGCAGCCTGGGGCTTTGAACAGCCCCAGCATTTT. Translated, it gives CSAAWGFEQPQHF. Full variable domain (missing parts from reference TRBV29-1 and TRBJ1-5): SAVISQKPSRDICQRGTSLTIQCQVDSQVTMMFWYRQQPGQSLTLIATANQGSEATYESGFVIDKFPISRPNLTFSTLTVSNMSPEDSSIYLCSAAWGFEQPQHFGDGTRLSIL.

This chain joins TRBV6-2 or TRBV6-3 and TRBJ1-5; D is unresolved. The germline V gene has CDR1 MNHEY and CDR2 SVGEGT. This CDR3 contains 13 residues. V lost 5 bases and J 0 bases, leaving 5 bases between the germline ends. DNA for the CDR3: TGTGCCAGCAGTGTAAATAGCAATCAGCCCCAGCATTTT. Translating gives CASSVNSNQPQHF.

At least ten counts were recorded for this clonotype. This chain connects TRBV28 to TRBJ2-7; D gene unclear. V lost 6 bases to trimming and J lost 3 bases, with 9 bases between them. CDR1 and CDR2 (germline): MDHEN, SYDVKM. The CDR3 totals 12 residues. The CDR3: CASRGRVYEQYF. The CDR3 DNA is TGTGCCAGCAGGGGTAGGGTCTACGAGCAGTACTTC.

This chain connects TRBV6-5 to TRBJ2-3; 9 bases line up with TRBD2. CDR1 is MNHEY, CDR2 SVGAGI, per germline. The CDR3 spans 15 residues. V was clipped by 2 bases and J by 6 bases; unmatched bases: 6. The CDR3 here is CASSYGTSRQDTQYF. CDR3 in DNA: TGTGCCAGCAGTTACGGGACTAGCAGGCAGGATACGCAGTATTTT.

The chain joins TRBV29-1 to TRBJ2-5; D ambiguous. The V and J ends lost 4 bases and 11 bases respectively, with 14 bases between them. Germline lookup yields CDR1 SQVTM and CDR2 ANQGSEA. This CDR3 has 11 amino acids. CDR3 nucleotide sequence: TGCAGCGTTGTGGAGCGCAATGAGCAGTACTTC. Protein: CSVVERNEQYF.